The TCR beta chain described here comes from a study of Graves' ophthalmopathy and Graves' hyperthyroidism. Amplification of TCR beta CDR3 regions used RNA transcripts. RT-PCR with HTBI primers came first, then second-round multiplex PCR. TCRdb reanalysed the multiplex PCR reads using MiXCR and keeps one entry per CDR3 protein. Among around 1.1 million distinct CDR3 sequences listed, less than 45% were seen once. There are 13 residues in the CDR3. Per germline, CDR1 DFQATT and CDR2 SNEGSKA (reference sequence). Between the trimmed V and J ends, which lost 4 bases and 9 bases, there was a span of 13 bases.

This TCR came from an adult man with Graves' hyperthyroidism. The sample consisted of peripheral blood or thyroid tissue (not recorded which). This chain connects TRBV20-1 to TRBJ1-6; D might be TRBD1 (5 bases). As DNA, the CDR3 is TGCAGTGCTAACAGCGCAGGGAGTTCACCCCTCCACTTT. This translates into CSANSAGSSPLHF.